The clone carrying this T cell receptor (beta chain) was seen many times. Preparation of the TCRbeta library involved a method that used unique molecular identifiers. Via MiXCR, TCRdb re-called the PCR reads, giving one row per CDR3 protein. The sample has about 16,000 distinct CDR3 sequences; roughly 7.1% are singletons. The entry originates in a study of T-cell reconstitution after alpha-beta-depleted transplantation in children. The germline CDR1 and CDR2 sequences are SNHLY and FYNNEI. V trimming: 4 bases; J trimming: 6 bases; junction bases outside the gene matches: 12. The CDR3 sequence is 16 residues long.

The specimen comprised PBMCs, mostly from graft donor cells, sampled 60 days after TCRalphabeta/CD19-depleted stem cell transplant. The TCR comes from a boy younger than two who had a stem cell transplant for Wiskott-Aldrich syndrome, so the T cells may come from the graft donor. The chain uses TRBV2 and TRBJ2-5, with 9 nucleotides matching TRBD1. DNA of the CDR3: TGTGCCAGCAGTGCCTTATGGGACAGGGAAGAACAGACCCAGTACTTC. Protein: CASSALWDREEQTQYF.